The clone carrying this TCR beta chain occurred a few times. This sample was taken from a study of blood T cell repertoires in COVID-19. Study-wide context: Material from acute and convalescent COVID-19 was sourced from the United States, Italy and Spain.

This CDR3 region has 16 residues. The V gene lost 4 bases and the J gene lost 0 bases, with 14 bases spanning the gap. Germline CDR1 is SGHDT and CDR2 is YYEEEE. Using immunoSEQ multiplex PCR, the repertoire was profiled, and TCRdb retains in-frame clones only, with some absent. The repertoire includes fewer than 350,000 clones, around nine tenths of them detected once, and 6% to 7% sits in the top ten. All recovered Cohort 3 donors got two negative PCRs, got clearance, or saw symptom resolution. Sequencing was done on a sample of PBMCs or T cells enriched from blood (not recorded which). The V and J genes are TRBV5-6 and TRBJ1-3, with unresolved D. The receptor comes from a woman aged 40 to 50 who had recovered from COVID-19. CDR3 loop: CASSTIYGSSGNTIYF. In DNA, the CDR3 is TGTGCCAGCAGCACCATCTACGGGAGCTCTGGAAACACCATATATTTT.